This T cell receptor beta chain is drawn from a study of OX40 agonist ivuxolimab in advanced cancers. Study at large: The patients received ivuxolimab by intravenous route every 2 weeks at 0.01 to 10 mg/kg. Among those treated, three patients had partial responses, one with hepatocellular carcinoma and two with cutaneous melanoma. Study-level points and caveats: The average count of expanded clones was higher among CD8+ T cells than among CD4+.

A word on this clone: Antigen: not known.

Produced via immunoSEQ multiplex PCR; TCRdb's table is partial and in-frame only. The sample contains 25,000 to 30,000 clones, about 86% of which appear only once. The CDR3 has 13 amino acids. Deletions cut 2 bases from V and 5 bases from J, with 6 bases between. Germline CDR1 is MNHEY and CDR2 is SMNVEV (reference sequence). This chain links TRBV27 with TRBJ2-2; D call uncertain. The sequenced sample was CD4+ or CD8+ T cells sorted from blood, obtained in a trial of the OX40 agonist ivuxolimab. This clonotype originated in an adult with an advanced solid tumor such as melanoma, head and neck, liver or kidney cancer. Written as DNA, the CDR3 is TGTGCCAGCAGTTTAGCCCGTACCGGGGAGCTGTTTTTT. Translated, it gives CASSLARTGELFF.